The rows below give T cell receptor beta chains drawn from one sample of a study of T cell responses to AZD1222 COVID-19 vaccine. Sequencing used immunoSEQ multiplex PCR; TCRdb keeps in-frame clones, though not all of them. The sample includes fewer than 150,000 clones, roughly 93% of them seen just once. The sample consisted of peripheral blood, taken 28 days after the second AZD1222 dose. The receptors shown here come from an adult who received the AZD1222 COVID-19 vaccine. Both conserved end residues are part of each CDR3. The D gene is left open where the match is weak. The size field is filled for only some rows; it gives once, few, many or a size class.

size	V	J	D	length	DNA	CDR3
.	TRBV27	TRBJ2-5	.	15	TGTGCCAGCAGTTACCAGGGGGGGTGGTCGGAGACCCAGTACTTC	CASSYQGGWSETQYF
.	TRBV6-4	TRBJ2-1	.	15	TGTGCCAGCAGTGACTCGGCAGGGGGGTTAGATGAGCAGTTCTTC	CASSDSAGGLDEQFF
.	TRBV7-2	TRBJ2-5	.	13	TGTGCCAGCAGCGGGGGGGCCGGGGAGACCCAGTACTTC	CASSGGAGETQYF
once	TRBV7-2	TRBJ2-7	TRBD2	15	TGTGCCAGCAGCTTAGGGTTGAGCGGGACGTACGAGCAGTACTTC	CASSLGLSGTYEQYF
.	TRBV19	TRBJ2-1	.	16	TGTGCCAGTAGTATAGATGGGGGTAGCTCCTACAATGAGCAGTTCTTC	CASSIDGGSSYNEQFF
.	TRBV18	TRBJ2-1	TRBD1	15	TGTGCCAGCTCACCTCTCCGGGACAGGGACTATGAGCAGTTCTTC	CASSPLRDRDYEQFF
.	TRBV5-1	TRBJ1-4	TRBD1	14	TGCGCCAGCAGCATCGGACAGGGCCTAGCGAAACTGTTTTTT	CASSIGQGLAKLFF
.	TRBV19	TRBJ1-2	.	13	TGTGCCAGTACTCAACAGGGAAACTATGGCTACACCTTC	CASTQQGNYGYTF
.	TRBV14	TRBJ1-1	TRBD1	15	TGTGCCAGCAGTCCGTTCGGACAGGGGGCGCGGAATGCTTTCTTT	CASSPFGQGARNAFF
.	TRBV5-4	TRBJ1-5	.	15	TGTGCCAGCAGCCTGAATCCGGGACTAAATCAGCCCCAGCATTTT	CASSLNPGLNQPQHF
.	TRBV9	TRBJ2-7	.	12	TGTGCCAGCAACCATCTAACCGACGAGCAGTACTTC	CASNHLTDEQYF
.	TRBV14	TRBJ1-2	.	12	TGTGCCAGCAGCGCGGCTTCCTATGGCTACACCTTC	CASSAASYGYTF
.	TRBV7-6	TRBJ1-1	.	16	TGTGCCAGCAGCCGCGGTGTCCGACAGTCGAACACTGAAGCTTTCTTT	CASSRGVRQSNTEAFF
.	TRBV6-2/TRBV6-3	TRBJ2-1	TRBD1	14	TGTGCCAGCACCCCCGGGACAGTCTACAATGAGCAGTTCTTC	CASTPGTVYNEQFF
.	TRBV11-2	TRBJ2-6	.	16	TGTGCCAGCAGCTTAGGGGTTTACTCTGGGGCCAACGTCCTGACTTTC	CASSLGVYSGANVLTF
.	TRBV6-5	TRBJ2-5	.	12	TGTGCCAGCAGCAGGGATGCAGAGACCCAGTACTTC	CASSRDAETQYF
.	TRBV19	TRBJ1-5	.	13	TGTGCCAGTAGTATTCAGGGGTGGCAGCCCCAGCATTTT	CASSIQGWQPQHF
once	TRBV6-5	TRBJ1-4	.	15	TGTGCCAGCAGCGCCTCCAGCACAACTAATGAAAAACTGTTTTTT	CASSASSTTNEKLFF
.	TRBV6-5	TRBJ1-1	.	12	TGTGCCAGCAGCGGTGGATACACTGAAGCTTTCTTT	CASSGGYTEAFF
.	TRBV13	TRBJ2-3	.	12	TGTGCCAGCAGTATTAGCACAGATACGCAGTATTTT	CASSISTDTQYF
.	TRBV24-1	TRBJ2-5	.	13	TGTGCCACCAGTGATCCCCGGGGACCCAAGGTATACTTC	CATSDPRGPKVYF
.	TRBV4-1	TRBJ1-1	.	15	TGCGCCAGCAGCCCAGGACAGCTAGTGAACACTGAAGCTTTCTTT	CASSPGQLVNTEAFF